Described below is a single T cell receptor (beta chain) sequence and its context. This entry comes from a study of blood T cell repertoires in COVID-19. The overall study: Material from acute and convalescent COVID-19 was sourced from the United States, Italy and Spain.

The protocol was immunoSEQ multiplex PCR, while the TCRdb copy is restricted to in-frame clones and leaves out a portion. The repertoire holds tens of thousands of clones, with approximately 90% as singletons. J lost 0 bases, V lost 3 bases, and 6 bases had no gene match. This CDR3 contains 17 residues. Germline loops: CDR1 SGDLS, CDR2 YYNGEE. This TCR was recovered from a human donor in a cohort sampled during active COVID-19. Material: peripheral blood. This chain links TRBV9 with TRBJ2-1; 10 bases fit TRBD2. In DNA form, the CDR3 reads TGTGCCAGCAGCGCCGGACTAGCGGTTAACTCCTACAATGAGCAGTTCTTC. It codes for CASSAGLAVNSYNEQFF.